This TCR beta chain was recovered during a study of molecular identifiers for immune sequencing clone quantification. Study as a whole: Replicate experiments took RNA from around 20,000 or 100,000 naive CD8 cells, divided it five ways and sequenced four. Whole-study results and caveats: For effector cells, clones above 20 RNA copies held over 98% of molecules; for naive cells, under 1%.

Naive CD8 T cells were sorted as CD8+CD4-CCR7+CD45RA+. On this clonotype: Its antigen remains unknown.

The CDR3 contains 16 residues. Trimming stripped 3 bases from V and 6 bases from J, with 21 bases between. TCRdb used MiXCR to reprocess the PCR reads, holding one entry per CDR3 protein. Of 20,000 or so distinct CDR3 sequences detected, about a fifth appear once; the ten largest clones hold 5.5% to 7%. This rearrangement joins TRBV12-3 or TRBV12-4 to TRBJ2-7, with D possibly matching TRBD2 (5 bases). Sequencing used naive CD8+ T cells from blood, with Jurkat cell RNA spiked in. This sample's subset: FACS-sorted CD8+CD4-CCR7+CD45RA+ naive T cells. The sequence derives from a human donor in good health. Some libraries in this study had Jurkat cell RNA spiked in. CDR3 DNA sequence: TGTGCCAGCAGTTTTGTCCTAGAGGGTGGGATGGGCGAGCAGTACTTC. This sequence encodes CASSFVLEGGMGEQYF.